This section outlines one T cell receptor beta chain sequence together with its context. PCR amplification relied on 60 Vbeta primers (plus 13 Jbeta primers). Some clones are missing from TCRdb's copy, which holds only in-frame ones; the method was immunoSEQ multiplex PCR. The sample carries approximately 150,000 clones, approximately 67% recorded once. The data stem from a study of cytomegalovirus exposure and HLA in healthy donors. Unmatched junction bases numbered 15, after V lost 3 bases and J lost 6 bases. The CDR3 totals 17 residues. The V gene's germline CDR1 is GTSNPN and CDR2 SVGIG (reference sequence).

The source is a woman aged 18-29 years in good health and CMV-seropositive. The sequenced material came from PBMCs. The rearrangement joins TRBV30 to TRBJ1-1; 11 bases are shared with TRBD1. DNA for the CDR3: TGTGCCTGGAGGACCGCCGGGACAGGGGGTTACATCGCTGAAGCTTTCTTT. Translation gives CAWRTAGTGGYIAEAFF.